One sample yielded the 16 T cell receptor beta chains listed below, sequenced in a study of patients and donors after allogeneic stem cell transplantation. TCRdb passed the RT-PCR reads through MiXCR, listing each CDR3 protein once. This table has 390,000 or so distinct CDR3 sequences, approximately 16% appearing once. The sequenced sample consisted of blood, either unsorted or a sorted T cell fraction (not recorded which). The receptors here all came from a human donor who was either an allogeneic HSCT recipient or a stem cell or donor lymphocyte infusion donor (not recorded which). It is not recorded whose cells these are; they may come from a transplant donor.

This clonotype showed up just a few times. The chain is built from TRBV20-1 and TRBJ1-2; no firm D call. From germline, CDR1 is DFQATT and CDR2 SNEGSKA (reference sequence). This CDR3 spans 15 amino acids. The V gene lost 6 bases and the J gene lost 4 bases, with 21 bases spanning the gap. The CDR3: CSAPPALQTLYGYTF. CDR3 sequence (DNA): TGCAGTGCCCCCCCCGCCCTACAGACTCTCTATGGCTACACCTTC.

In this sample, this clonotype turned up a few times. The chain recombines TRBV28 with TRBJ2-3, with 10 bases that match TRBD1. The CDR3 consists of 17 residues. Germline CDR1 MDHEN, CDR2 SYDVKM. Trimming took 6 bases from V and 2 from J; bases not matched to a gene: 11. The CDR3 DNA is TGTGCCAGCAGCTCAGGGGGGACAGGGGCGTACACAGATACGCAGTATTTT. This translates into CASSSGGTGAYTDTQYF.

V is TRBV20-1 and J is TRBJ2-5; D call uncertain. CDR1 is DFQATT, CDR2 SNEGSKA, per germline (reference sequence). The CDR3 extends over 11 amino acids. V shed 4 bases and J shed 4 bases, with 7 bases lying between them. The CDR3 is CSATIGETQYF. CDR3 DNA: TGCAGTGCTACTATAGGAGAGACCCAGTACTTC.

This clonotype came up many times. The chain has TRBV29-1 and TRBJ2-7, with D perhaps TRBD2 (5 bases). The CDR3 is made up of 13 amino acids. With 0 bases removed from V and 5 bases from J, the gap between germline ends came to 11 bases. CDR1 SQVTM and CDR2 ANQGSEA come from the germline V gene. CDR3 protein: CSVEDDAGNEQYF. The CDR3 DNA sequence: TGCAGCGTTGAAGATGATGCGGGCAACGAGCAGTACTTC.

The chain links TRBV7-2 to TRBJ1-6; TRBD1 aligns across 7 bases. V lost 5 bases and J lost 9; bases outside the gene matches: 13. Per germline, CDR1 SGHTA and CDR2 FQGNSA. This CDR3 region has 16 residues. The CDR3 nucleotides read TGTGCCAGCAGCCCCCGACAGGGTTCCCCTGCTTCACCCCTCCACTTT. Amino acid sequence: CASSPRQGSPASPLHF.

The gene calls are TRBV27 and TRBJ1-2, with D unresolved. CDR1 MNHEY and CDR2 SMNVEV come from the germline V gene (reference sequence). CDR3 length: 16 residues. Trimming took 4 bases from V and 2 from J, leaving 17 bases between them. DNA for the CDR3: TGTGCCAGCAGTTCCCATTCCGACGGGGTCAACTATGGCTACACCTTC. This encodes CASSSHSDGVNYGYTF.

This rearrangement joins TRBV5-1 to TRBJ2-2; 7 positions agree with TRBD1. Germline CDR1 is SGHRS and CDR2 is YFSETQ. This CDR3 region has 15 residues. V was pared by 1 base and J by 4 bases, with 4 bases of the junction left unmatched. As DNA, the CDR3 is TGCGCCAGCAGCTTGAGGGGACAGATCACCGGGGAGCTGTTTTTT. Its protein product is CASSLRGQITGELFF.

This clonotype has a count of ten or more. The chain carries TRBV21-1 and TRBJ1-4; the D call TRBD1 from the table was never checked on the DNA. TRBV21-1 has pseudogene status. This CDR3 has 16 residues. The CDR3 nucleotides are TGTGCCAGCAGCTCTGGGGGTACCGCAACTAATGAAAAACTGTTTTTT. It codes for CASSSGGTATNEKLFF.

This clonotype was observed a few times. V usage is TRBV5-5 and J usage is TRBJ2-7; unclear D gene. The CDR3 runs to 11 residues. The germline V gene encodes CDR1 SGHKS and CDR2 YYEKEE (reference sequence). The V gene lost 2 bases and the J gene lost 6 bases, with 6 bases spanning the gap. CDR3: CASSFCSEQYF. The CDR3 DNA follows: TGTGCCAGCAGCTTCTGCAGCGAGCAGTACTTC.

This clonotype was counted between two and nine times. The chain recombines TRBV7-6 with TRBJ2-5, with D perhaps matching TRBD2 (5 bases). Germline V gives CDR1 SGHVS, CDR2 FNYEAQ. V was cut by 7 bases and J by 0 bases, with 9 bases left in between. The CDR3 consists of 13 residues. The CDR3 protein is CASTWEYQETQYF. The CDR3 bases are TGTGCCAGCACCTGGGAGTACCAAGAGACCCAGTACTTC.

The CDR3 loop is CAWSVQAGGTGELFF. In DNA, the CDR3 is TGTGCCTGGAGTGTACAAGCGGGAGGCACCGGGGAGCTGTTTTTT. The chain carries TRBV30 and TRBJ2-2; 9 bases fit TRBD2. Germline V gives CDR1 GTSNPN, CDR2 SVGIG (reference sequence). The CDR3 covers 15 residues. V gave up 0 bases and J gave up 4 bases; unmatched junction bases: 3. The variable domain in full, completed from reference TRBV30 and TRBJ2-2, reads SQTIHQWPATLVQPVGSPLSLECTVEGTSNPNLYWYRQAAGRGLQLLFYSVGIGQISSEVPQNLSASRPQDRQFILSSKKLLLSDSGFYLCAWSVQAGGTGELFFGEGSRLTVL.

This clonotype was detected a few times. CDR3 DNA sequence: TGCAGTGGTCGGGACAGTCTCTACGAGCAGTACTTC. Translation gives CSGRDSLYEQYF. The V call is TRBV20-1, the J call TRBJ2-7, with 7 nucleotides matching TRBD1. Trimming cost V 7 bases and J 3 bases; bases outside gene matches: 6. The CDR3 spans 12 residues. The germline gives CDR1 DFQATT, CDR2 SNEGSKA (reference sequence).

This clonotype turned up a few times. V and J are TRBV4-2 and TRBJ1-6; D gene ambiguous. CDR1 and CDR2 (germline): LGHNA, YNFKEQ. V was cut by 0 bases and J by 8 bases, with 8 bases left in between. The CDR3 sequence is 14 residues long. CDR3 bases: TGTGCCAGCAGCCAAGATCTTGCCGATTCACCCCTCCACTTT. It is translated as CASSQDLADSPLHF.

This chain joins TRBV12-3 or TRBV12-4 and TRBJ1-6; the match to TRBD1 covers 7 bases. CDR3 length: 15 amino acids. The V and J ends lost 5 bases and 4 bases, in that order; junction bases with no gene match: 5. The DNA of the CDR3 is TGTGCCAGCAGTCCAGAGGGACAGTATAATTCACCCCTCCACTTT. Encoded protein: CASSPEGQYNSPLHF.

The rearrangement uses TRBV15 and TRBJ2-3, with unresolved D. Per germline, CDR1 LNHNV and CDR2 YYDKDF (reference sequence). The CDR3 runs 12 residues. V shed 8 bases and J shed 0 bases, with 6 bases lying between them. CDR3 protein: CATGKSTDTQYF. The CDR3 DNA follows: TGTGCCACCGGAAAGAGCACAGATACGCAGTATTTT. The full variable domain, completed using reference TRBV15 and TRBJ2-3, is DAMVIQNPRYQVTQFGKPVTLSCSQTLNHNVMYWYQQKSSQAPKLLFHYYDKDFNNEADTPDNFQSRRPNTSFCFLDIRSPGLGDTAMYLCATGKSTDTQYFGPGTRLTVL.

This clonotype was observed a few times. The rearrangement uses TRBV2 and TRBJ1-5, with 7 bases aligning to TRBD1. From germline, CDR1 is SNHLY and CDR2 FYNNEI. The trim removed 8 bases at V and 4 bases at J, leaving 8 bases unmatched. The CDR3 extends over 14 amino acids. CDR3: CASGTDRTNQPQHF. The DNA of the CDR3 is TGTGCCAGCGGCACGGACAGGACAAATCAGCCCCAGCATTTT.